Listed below are T cell receptor beta chains from one sample, sequenced in a study of T cell responses to AZD1222 COVID-19 vaccine. Here immunoSEQ multiplex PCR was the method, and the copy in TCRdb shows in-frame clones only, minus some. Altogether 150,000 to 200,000 clones are present, around 89% being singletons, with the ten largest covering about 4.1%. The material was peripheral blood, obtained 28 days after the second dose of the MenACWY control vaccine. Every receptor here comes from an adult who received the MenACWY meningococcal vaccine as a control. CDR3s include the opening cysteine and the closing phenylalanine or tryptophan. Fields, in order: D gene, V gene, J gene, clone size, CDR3 protein, CDR3 DNA. A D gene is named only where the DNA matches it firmly. Expanded clones get a size class; other rows say once, few or many, or leave the size out.

NA	TRBV6-6	TRBJ2-7	NA	CASSQKPYEQYF	TGTGCCAGCAGCCAGAAGCCCTACGAGCAGTACTTC
NA	TRBV5-1	TRBJ1-1	NA	CASSLQSGDTEAFF	TGCGCCAGCAGCTTACAATCAGGGGACACTGAAGCTTTCTTT
NA	TRBV7-9	TRBJ1-1	NA	CASSLEGGEAFF	TGTGCCAGCAGCTTAGAGGGCGGTGAAGCTTTCTTT
NA	TRBV19	TRBJ2-7	NA	CASSRSLTYEQYF	TGTGCCAGTAGTAGGTCACTGACCTACGAGCAGTACTTC
NA	TRBV25-1	TRBJ2-1	once	CASSDPPSGGGVNEQFF	TGTGCCAGCAGTGACCCCCCTAGCGGAGGGGGGGTCAATGAGCAGTTCTTC
NA	TRBV11-2	TRBJ2-2	NA	CASSLGTAGELFF	TGTGCCAGCAGCTTAGGTACGGCCGGGGAGCTGTTTTTT
NA	TRBV29-1	TRBJ1-1	NA	CSVARGTNTEAFF	TGCAGCGTTGCGCGGGGAACGAACACTGAAGCTTTCTTT
TRBD1	TRBV3-1/TRBV3-2	TRBJ1-2	NA	CASSSDRVDGYTF	TGTGCCAGCAGCTCAGACAGGGTCGATGGCTACACCTTC
TRBD2	TRBV7-2	TRBJ2-4	NA	CASSSLAGDWGIQYF	TGTGCCAGCAGCTCACTAGCGGGAGATTGGGGCATTCAGTACTTC
NA	TRBV5-4	TRBJ2-2	NA	CASSFELGQLDTGELFF	TGTGCCAGCAGCTTCGAATTGGGGCAGTTGGACACCGGGGAGCTGTTTTTT
NA	TRBV6-2/TRBV6-3	TRBJ1-1	NA	CASSTGGAGTEAFF	TGTGCCAGCAGTACGGGGGGGGCCGGTACTGAAGCTTTCTTT
NA	TRBV18	TRBJ2-2	NA	CASSPRTDTNTGELFF	TGTGCCAGCTCACCCCGGACAGATACTAACACCGGGGAGCTGTTTTTT
TRBD1	TRBV30	TRBJ1-2	NA	CAWRGTGSGNYGYTF	TGTGCCTGGAGAGGGACAGGGAGTGGTAACTATGGCTACACCTTC
NA	TRBV4-3	TRBJ2-7	NA	CASSQESGTYEQYF	TGCGCCAGCAGCCAAGAAAGTGGGACCTACGAGCAGTACTTC
TRBD2	TRBV29-1	TRBJ2-5	NA	CSVGIAGIETQYF	TGCAGCGTTGGGATAGCGGGAATAGAGACCCAGTACTTC
TRBD1	TRBV4-2	TRBJ2-1	once	CASSLGTGDPHEQFF	TGTGCCAGCAGCCTCGGGACAGGGGACCCCCATGAGCAGTTCTTC
NA	TRBV9	TRBJ2-2	NA	CASSAPSGWDTGELFF	TGTGCCAGCAGCGCCCCGAGTGGTTGGGACACCGGGGAGCTGTTTTTT
NA	TRBV7-9	TRBJ1-5	NA	CASSLADGPNQPQHF	TGTGCCAGCAGCTTAGCGGACGGACCGAATCAGCCCCAGCATTTT
NA	TRBV30	TRBJ2-7	NA	CAWDTPPYYEQYF	TGTGCCTGGGACACCCCACCTTACTACGAGCAGTACTTC
NA	TRBV3-1/TRBV3-2	TRBJ2-7	NA	CASSQEWRGRYEQYF	TGTGCCAGCAGCCAAGAATGGAGGGGCCGCTACGAGCAGTACTTC
NA	TRBV18	TRBJ1-2	NA	CASSPLLDSSGYTF	TGTGCCAGCTCACCCCTCCTTGACAGTTCTGGCTACACCTTC
TRBD1	TRBV9	TRBJ2-7	NA	CASSVEDRGVGANYEQYF	TGTGCCAGCAGCGTAGAGGACAGGGGAGTAGGGGCCAACTACGAGCAGTACTTC
NA	TRBV2	TRBJ1-5	NA	CASSEVRGNQPQHF	TGTGCCAGCAGTGAGGTCAGGGGTAATCAGCCCCAGCATTTT
NA	TRBV3-1/TRBV3-2	TRBJ1-3	NA	CASSSRGAGNTIYF	TGTGCCAGCAGCTCTAGGGGAGCAGGAAACACCATATATTTT
NA	TRBV6-6	TRBJ1-2	NA	CASSPTLFDWDYGYTF	TGTGCCAGCAGTCCTACCCTCTTTGACTGGGACTATGGCTACACCTTC
NA	TRBV19	TRBJ2-5	NA	CASGHRGETQYF	TGTGCCAGTGGCCATAGGGGGGAGACCCAGTACTTC
TRBD1	TRBV3-1/TRBV3-2	TRBJ2-7	once	CASSPYRGRTGTIEQYF	TGTGCCAGCAGCCCTTACCGGGGGCGGACAGGGACGATCGAGCAGTACTTC
NA	TRBV19	TRBJ2-5	NA	CASPQVQETQYF	TGTGCCAGTCCTCAGGTCCAAGAGACCCAGTACTTC
NA	TRBV29-1	TRBJ1-2	NA	CSVEDQGNGYTF	TGCAGCGTTGAAGACCAGGGGAATGGCTACACCTTC
NA	TRBV28	TRBJ2-5	NA	CASSLYYKETQYF	TGTGCCAGCAGTTTGTACTACAAAGAGACCCAGTACTTC
NA	TRBV25-1	TRBJ1-2	NA	CASSPFREANYGYTF	TGTGCCAGCAGTCCTTTTCGGGAGGCTAACTATGGCTACACCTTC
NA	TRBV18	TRBJ2-3	once	CASLLTDTQYF	TGTGCCAGCTTACTCACAGATACGCAGTATTTT
NA	TRBV2	TRBJ1-1	once	CASSARSPPGTEAFF	TGTGCCAGCAGCGCCAGGTCCCCCCCTGGCACTGAAGCTTTCTTT
NA	TRBV4-3	TRBJ2-7	NA	CASSQDRMNRSSYEQYF	TGCGCCAGCAGCCAAGATCGGATGAACCGCTCTTCCTACGAGCAGTACTTC
NA	TRBV27	TRBJ2-7	NA	CASSLWVGSEHEQYF	TGTGCCAGCAGCCTCTGGGTCGGGAGCGAACACGAGCAGTACTTC
NA	TRBV7-3	TRBJ2-3	NA	CASSLSGGRTDTQYF	TGTGCCAGCAGCTTAAGCGGGGGCCGCACAGATACGCAGTATTTT
NA	TRBV7-2	TRBJ2-1	NA	CASSREGAGSYNEQFF	TGTGCCAGCAGCCGCGAAGGGGCGGGCTCCTACAATGAGCAGTTCTTC
NA	TRBV19	TRBJ2-5	NA	CASSGSGRQETQYF	TGTGCCAGTAGTGGGTCAGGGCGGCAAGAGACCCAGTACTTC
NA	TRBV4-3	TRBJ2-7	NA	CASSQEDVGRGWPGEQYF	TGCGCCAGCAGCCAAGAAGACGTCGGACGCGGGTGGCCGGGAGAGCAGTACTTC
NA	TRBV7-9	TRBJ1-1	NA	CASSVGQPNTEAFF	TGTGCCAGCAGCGTAGGACAGCCGAACACTGAAGCTTTCTTT
NA	TRBV2	TRBJ2-7	NA	CASRAHEGLISYEQYF	TGTGCCAGCAGAGCTCATGAGGGACTGATATCCTACGAGCAGTACTTC
NA	TRBV5-4	TRBJ2-7	NA	CASSEGEASSYEQYF	TGTGCCAGCAGCGAGGGGGAGGCATCATCCTACGAGCAGTACTTC
TRBD1	TRBV5-1	TRBJ1-3	NA	CASSINAGTGESGNTIYF	TGCGCCAGCAGCATCAACGCCGGGACAGGGGAAAGTGGAAACACCATATATTTT
NA	TRBV6-5	TRBJ2-7	few	CASSYSRGSPYEQYF	TGTGCCAGCAGTTACTCCCGGGGCTCTCCCTACGAGCAGTACTTC
NA	TRBV11-2	TRBJ2-1	NA	CASSLARGEQFF	TGTGCCAGCAGCTTAGCCAGGGGTGAGCAGTTCTTC
NA	TRBV5-1	TRBJ1-4	few	CASREGMNEKLFF	TGCGCCAGCAGGGAAGGGATGAATGAAAAACTGTTTTTT
NA	TRBV5-1	TRBJ1-1	NA	CASRVANMNTEAFF	TGCGCCTCCCGAGTGGCAAACATGAACACTGAAGCTTTCTTT
NA	TRBV7-9	TRBJ1-2	once	CASSFSPGAHSYSGYTF	TGTGCCAGCAGCTTCTCTCCGGGGGCTCACTCCTATAGTGGCTACACCTTC
TRBD2	TRBV29-1	TRBJ2-1	NA	CSVDLVAGARHNEQFF	TGCAGCGTCGATCTTGTAGCGGGAGCAAGACACAATGAGCAGTTCTTC
TRBD1	TRBV3-1/TRBV3-2	TRBJ1-5	NA	CASSPSRQGNQPQHF	TGTGCCAGCAGCCCATCCCGACAGGGGAATCAGCCCCAGCATTTT
NA	TRBV5-6	TRBJ2-7	NA	CASSSDAYEQYF	TGTGCCAGCAGCTCCGACGCCTACGAGCAGTACTTC